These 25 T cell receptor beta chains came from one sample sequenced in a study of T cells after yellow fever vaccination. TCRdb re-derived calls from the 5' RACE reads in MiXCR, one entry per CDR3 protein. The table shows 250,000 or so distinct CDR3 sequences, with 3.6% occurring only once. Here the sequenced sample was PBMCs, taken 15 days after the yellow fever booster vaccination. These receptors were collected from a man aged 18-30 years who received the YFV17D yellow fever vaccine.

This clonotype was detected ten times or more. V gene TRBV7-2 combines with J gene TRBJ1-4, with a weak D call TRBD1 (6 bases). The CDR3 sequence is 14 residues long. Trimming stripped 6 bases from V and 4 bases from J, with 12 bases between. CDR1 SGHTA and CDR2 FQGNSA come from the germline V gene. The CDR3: CASSPDRYNEKLFF. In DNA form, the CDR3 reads TGTGCCAGCAGTCCCGACAGGTATAATGAAAAACTGTTTTTT.

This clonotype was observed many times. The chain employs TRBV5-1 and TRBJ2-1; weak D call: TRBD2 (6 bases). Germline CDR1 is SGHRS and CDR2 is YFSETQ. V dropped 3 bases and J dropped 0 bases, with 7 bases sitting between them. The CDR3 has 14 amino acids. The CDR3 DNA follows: TGCGCCAGCAGCTCGGGAGCCTCCTACAATGAGCAGTTCTTC. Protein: CASSSGASYNEQFF.

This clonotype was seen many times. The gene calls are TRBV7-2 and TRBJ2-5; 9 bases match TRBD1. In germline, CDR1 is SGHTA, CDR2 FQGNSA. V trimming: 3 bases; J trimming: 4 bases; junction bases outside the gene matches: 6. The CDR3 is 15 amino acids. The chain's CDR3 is CASSFYLGQGETQYF. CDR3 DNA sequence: TGTGCCAGCAGCTTTTACCTGGGACAGGGAGAGACCCAGTACTTC.

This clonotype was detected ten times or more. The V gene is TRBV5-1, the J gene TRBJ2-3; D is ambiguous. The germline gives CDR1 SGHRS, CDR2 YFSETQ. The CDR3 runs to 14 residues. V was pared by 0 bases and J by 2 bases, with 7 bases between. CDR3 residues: CASSLGADTDTQYF. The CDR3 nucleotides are TGCGCCAGCAGCTTGGGGGCGGACACAGATACGCAGTATTTT.

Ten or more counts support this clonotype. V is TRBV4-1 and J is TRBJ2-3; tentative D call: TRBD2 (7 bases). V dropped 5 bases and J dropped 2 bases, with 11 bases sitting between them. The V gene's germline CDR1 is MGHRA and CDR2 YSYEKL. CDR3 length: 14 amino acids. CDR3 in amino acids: CASSFAGATDTQYF. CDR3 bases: TGCGCCAGCAGCTTCGCGGGGGCCACAGATACGCAGTATTTT.

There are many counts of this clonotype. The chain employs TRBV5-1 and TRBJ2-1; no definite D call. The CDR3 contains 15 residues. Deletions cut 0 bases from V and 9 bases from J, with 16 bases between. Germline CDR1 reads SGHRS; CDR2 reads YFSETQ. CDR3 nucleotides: TGCGCCAGCAGCTTGGCGGCTACAGCTACCGGTGAGCAGTTCTTC. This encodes CASSLAATATGEQFF. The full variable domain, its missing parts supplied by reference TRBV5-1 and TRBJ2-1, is KAGVTQTPRYLIKTRGQQVTLSCSPISGHRSVSWYQQTPGQGLQFLFEYFSETQRNKGNFPGRFSGRQFSNSRSEMNVSTLELGDSALYLCASSLAATATGEQFFGPGTRLTVL.

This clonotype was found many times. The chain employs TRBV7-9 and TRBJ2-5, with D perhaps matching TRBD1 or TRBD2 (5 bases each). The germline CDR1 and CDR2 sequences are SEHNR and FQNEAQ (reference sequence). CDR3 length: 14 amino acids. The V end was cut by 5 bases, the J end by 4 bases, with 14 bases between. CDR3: CASSRWDDGETQYF. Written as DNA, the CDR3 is TGTGCCAGCAGCCGCTGGGACGATGGAGAGACCCAGTACTTC. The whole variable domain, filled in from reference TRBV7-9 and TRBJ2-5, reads DTGVSQNPRHKITKRGQNVTFRCDPISEHNRLYWYRQTLGQGPEFLTYFQNEAQLEKSRLLSDRFSAERPKGSFSTLEIQRTEQGDSAMYLCASSRWDDGETQYFGPGTRLLVL.

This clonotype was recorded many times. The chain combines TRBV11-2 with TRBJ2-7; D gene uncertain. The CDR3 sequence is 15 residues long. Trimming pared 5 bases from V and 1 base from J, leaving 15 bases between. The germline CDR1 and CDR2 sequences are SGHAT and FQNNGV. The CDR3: CASSVGPYASYEQYV. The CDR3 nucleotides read TGTGCCAGCAGCGTAGGTCCCTACGCATCCTACGAGCAGTACGTC.

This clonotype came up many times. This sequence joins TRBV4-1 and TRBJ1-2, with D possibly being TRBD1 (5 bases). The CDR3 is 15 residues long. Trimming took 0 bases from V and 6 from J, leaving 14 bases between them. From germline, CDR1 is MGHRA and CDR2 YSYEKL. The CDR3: CASSQDVSRRDGYTF. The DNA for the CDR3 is TGCGCCAGCAGCCAAGATGTATCCCGCAGGGATGGCTACACCTTC.

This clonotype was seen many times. The DNA of the CDR3 is TGTGCCAGCAGTCCGTCGACAGGGGAAAGGTCCTACGAGCAGTACGTC. This codes for CASSPSTGERSYEQYV. The chain carries TRBV27 and TRBJ2-7; 8 bases align to TRBD1. Trimming took 5 bases from V and 1 from J; bases not matched to a gene: 10. The CDR3 consists of 16 residues. CDR1 and CDR2 (germline): MNHEY, SMNVEV (reference sequence).

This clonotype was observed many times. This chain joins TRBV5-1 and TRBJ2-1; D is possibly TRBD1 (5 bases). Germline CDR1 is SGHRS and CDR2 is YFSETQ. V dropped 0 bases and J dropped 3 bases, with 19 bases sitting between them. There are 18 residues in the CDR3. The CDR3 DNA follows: TGCGCCAGCAGCTTGGGGACACATAAGGGGTGGGGCTACAATGAGCAGTTCTTC. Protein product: CASSLGTHKGWGYNEQFF.

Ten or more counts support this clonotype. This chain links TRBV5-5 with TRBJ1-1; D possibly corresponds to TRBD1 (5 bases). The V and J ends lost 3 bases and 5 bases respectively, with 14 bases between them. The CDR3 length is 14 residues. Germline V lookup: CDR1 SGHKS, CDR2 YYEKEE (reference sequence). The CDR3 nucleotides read TGTGCCAGCAGCTGGGGACCGACGGGTACTGAAGCTTTCTTT. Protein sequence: CASSWGPTGTEAFF.

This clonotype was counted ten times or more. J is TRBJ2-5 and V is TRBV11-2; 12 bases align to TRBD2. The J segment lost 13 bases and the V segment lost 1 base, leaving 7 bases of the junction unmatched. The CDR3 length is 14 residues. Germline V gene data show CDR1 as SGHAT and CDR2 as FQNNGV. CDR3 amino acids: CASSLVPSGGARYF. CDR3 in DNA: TGTGCCAGCAGCTTAGTCCCTAGCGGGGGGGCCCGGTACTTC. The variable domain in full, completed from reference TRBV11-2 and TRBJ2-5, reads EAGVAQSPRYKIIEKRQSVAFWCNPISGHATLYWYQQILGQGPKLLIQFQNNGVVDDSQLPKDRFSAERLKGVDSTLKIQPAKLEDSAVYLCASSLVPSGGARYFGPGTRLLVL.

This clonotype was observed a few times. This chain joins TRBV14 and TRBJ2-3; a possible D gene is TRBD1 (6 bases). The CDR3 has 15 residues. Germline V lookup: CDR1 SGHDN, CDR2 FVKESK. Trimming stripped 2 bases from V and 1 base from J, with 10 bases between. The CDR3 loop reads CASSQQGWGTDTQYF. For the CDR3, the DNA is TGTGCCAGCAGCCAACAGGGGTGGGGCACAGATACGCAGTATTTT.

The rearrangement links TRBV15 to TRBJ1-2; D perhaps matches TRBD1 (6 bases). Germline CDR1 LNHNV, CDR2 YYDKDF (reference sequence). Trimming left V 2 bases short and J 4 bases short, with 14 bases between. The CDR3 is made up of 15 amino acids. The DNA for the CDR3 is TGTGCCACCAGCAGACCAGGGGTTTTGAGCTATGGCTACACCTTC. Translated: CATSRPGVLSYGYTF.

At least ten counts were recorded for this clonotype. The CDR3 coding sequence is TGCGCCAGCAGCCCCGACCCAGGTCCTAATCAGCCCCAGCATTTT. It is translated as CASSPDPGPNQPQHF. The chain carries TRBV5-1 and TRBJ1-5; D call uncertain. The CDR3 has 15 amino acids. Germline loops: CDR1 SGHRS, CDR2 YFSETQ. The germline V and J ends were trimmed by 4 bases and 4 bases, with 15 bases remaining between them.

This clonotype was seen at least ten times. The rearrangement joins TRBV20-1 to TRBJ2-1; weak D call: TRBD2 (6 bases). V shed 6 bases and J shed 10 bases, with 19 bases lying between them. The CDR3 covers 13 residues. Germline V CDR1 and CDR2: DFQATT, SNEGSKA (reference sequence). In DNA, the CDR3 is TGCAGTGCCAGTCGTGGGAGGACCACGGAGCAGTTCTTC. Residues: CSASRGRTTEQFF.

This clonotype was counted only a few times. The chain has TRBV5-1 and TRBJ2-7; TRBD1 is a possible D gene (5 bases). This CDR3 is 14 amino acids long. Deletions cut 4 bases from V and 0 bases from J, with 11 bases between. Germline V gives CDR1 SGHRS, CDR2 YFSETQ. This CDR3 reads CASSRTRSSYEQYF. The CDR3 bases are TGCGCCAGCAGCCGGACAAGGAGCTCCTACGAGCAGTACTTC.

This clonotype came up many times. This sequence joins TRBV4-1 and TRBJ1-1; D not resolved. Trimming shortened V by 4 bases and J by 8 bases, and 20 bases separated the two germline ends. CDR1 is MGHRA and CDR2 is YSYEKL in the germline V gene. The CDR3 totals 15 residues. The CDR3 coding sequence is TGCGCCAGCAGCCCCCTTGAGGGCCGGCTTGGGGAAGCTTTCTTT. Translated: CASSPLEGRLGEAFF.

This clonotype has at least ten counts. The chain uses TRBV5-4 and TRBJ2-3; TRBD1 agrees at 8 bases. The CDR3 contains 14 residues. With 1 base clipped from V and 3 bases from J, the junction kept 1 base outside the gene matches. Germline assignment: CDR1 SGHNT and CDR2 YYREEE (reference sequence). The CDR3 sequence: CASSLQGATDTQYF. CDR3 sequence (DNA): TGTGCCAGCAGCTTGCAGGGGGCTACAGATACGCAGTATTTT. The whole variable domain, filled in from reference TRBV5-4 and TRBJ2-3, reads ETGVTQSPTHLIKTRGQQVTLRCSSQSGHNTVSWYQQALGQGPQFIFQYYREEENGRGNFPPRFSGLQFPNYSSELNVNALELDDSALYLCASSLQGATDTQYFGPGTRLTVL.

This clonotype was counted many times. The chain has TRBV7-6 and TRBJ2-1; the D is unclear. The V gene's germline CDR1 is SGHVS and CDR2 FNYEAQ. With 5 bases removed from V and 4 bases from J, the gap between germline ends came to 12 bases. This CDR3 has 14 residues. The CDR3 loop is CASSTLGRYNEQFF. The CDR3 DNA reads TGTGCCAGCAGCACCCTGGGAAGGTACAATGAGCAGTTCTTC. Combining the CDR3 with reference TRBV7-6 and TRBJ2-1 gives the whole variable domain GAGVSQSPRYKVTKRGQDVALRCDPISGHVSLYWYRQALGQGPEFLTYFNYEAQQDKSGLPNDRFSAERPEGSISTLTIQRTEQRDSAMYRCASSTLGRYNEQFFGPGTRLTVL.

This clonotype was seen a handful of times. The CDR3 DNA is TGTGCCAGCACCAGGGGGACAGGGACTTCACCCCTCCACTTT. Its protein is CASTRGTGTSPLHF. The V and J genes are TRBV7-8 and TRBJ1-6; TRBD1 matches at 9 bases. CDR1 is SGHVS and CDR2 is FQNEAQ in the germline V gene. With 7 bases clipped from V and 9 bases from J, the junction kept 7 bases outside the gene matches. The CDR3 totals 14 residues.

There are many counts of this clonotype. This chain's CDR3 is CASSLDPSGAQETQYF. CDR3 coding DNA: TGTGCCAGCAGCTTAGACCCTAGCGGGGCCCAAGAGACCCAGTACTTC. The genes are TRBV7-6 and TRBJ2-5, with 9 bases lining up with TRBD2. Germline V lookup: CDR1 SGHVS, CDR2 FNYEAQ. The CDR3 length is 16 residues. The J segment lost 1 base and the V segment lost 1 base, leaving 4 bases of the junction unmatched.

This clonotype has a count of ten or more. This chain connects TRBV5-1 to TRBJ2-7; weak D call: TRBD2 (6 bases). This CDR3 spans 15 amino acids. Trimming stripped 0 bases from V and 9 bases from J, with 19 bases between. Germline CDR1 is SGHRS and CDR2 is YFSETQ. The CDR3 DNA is TGCGCCAGCAGCTTGGGCACGGGACTCCCGGAGGTGCAGTACTTC. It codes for CASSLGTGLPEVQYF.

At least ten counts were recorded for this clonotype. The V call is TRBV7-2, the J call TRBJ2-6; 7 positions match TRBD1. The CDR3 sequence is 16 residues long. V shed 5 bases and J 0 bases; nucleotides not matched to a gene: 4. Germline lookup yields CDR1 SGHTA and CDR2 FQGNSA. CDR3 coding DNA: TGTGCCAGCAGCCACGGGACAGACTCTGGGGCCAACGTCCTGACTTTC. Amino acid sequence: CASSHGTDSGANVLTF. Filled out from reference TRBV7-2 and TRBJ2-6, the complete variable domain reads GAGVSQSPSNKVTEKGKDVELRCDPISGHTALYWYRQSLGQGLEFLIYFQGNSAPDKSGLPSDRFSAERTGGSVSTLTIQRTQQEDSAVYLCASSHGTDSGANVLTFGAGSRLTVL.